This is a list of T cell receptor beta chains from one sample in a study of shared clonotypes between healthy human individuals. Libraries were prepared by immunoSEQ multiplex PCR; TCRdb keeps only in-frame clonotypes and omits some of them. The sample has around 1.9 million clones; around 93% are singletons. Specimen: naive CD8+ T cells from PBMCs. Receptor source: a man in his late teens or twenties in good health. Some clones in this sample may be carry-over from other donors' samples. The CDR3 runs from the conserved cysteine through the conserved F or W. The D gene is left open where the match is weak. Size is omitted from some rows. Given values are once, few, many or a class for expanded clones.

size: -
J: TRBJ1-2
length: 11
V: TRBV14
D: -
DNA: TGTGCCAGCAGCCAGGGGGATGGCTACACCTTC
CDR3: CASSQGDGYTF

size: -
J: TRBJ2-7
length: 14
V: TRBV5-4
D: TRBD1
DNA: TGTGCCAGCAGCTATGACAGGGGGGGCGACGAGCAGTACTTC
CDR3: CASSYDRGGDEQYF

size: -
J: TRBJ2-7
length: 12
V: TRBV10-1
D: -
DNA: TGCGCCAGCAGCCCTGGGACCTACGAGCAGTACTTC
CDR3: CASSPGTYEQYF

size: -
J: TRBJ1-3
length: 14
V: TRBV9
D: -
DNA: TGTGCCAGCAGCGCCGCGGGGTCTGGAAACACCATATATTTT
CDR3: CASSAAGSGNTIYF

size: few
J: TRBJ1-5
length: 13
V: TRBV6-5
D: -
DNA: TGTGCCAGCAGCTGGGGTAGCAATCAGCCCCAGCATTTT
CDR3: CASSWGSNQPQHF

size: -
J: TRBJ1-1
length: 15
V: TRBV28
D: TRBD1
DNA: TGTGCCAGCAGTCCCTCGACAGGGTGGAACACTGAAGCTTTCTTT
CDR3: CASSPSTGWNTEAFF

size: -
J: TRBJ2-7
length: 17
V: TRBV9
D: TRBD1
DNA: TGTGCCAGCAGCAACCCCAGGGGGACAGGGAGTCATTACGAGCAGTACTTC
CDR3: CASSNPRGTGSHYEQYF

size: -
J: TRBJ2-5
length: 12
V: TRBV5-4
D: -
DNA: TGTGCCAGCAGCTTGGGGCAAGAGACCCAGTACTTC
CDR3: CASSLGQETQYF

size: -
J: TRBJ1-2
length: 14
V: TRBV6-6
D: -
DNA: TGTGCCAGCACCCCTGGAGGACCTAACTATGGCTACACCTTC
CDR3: CASTPGGPNYGYTF

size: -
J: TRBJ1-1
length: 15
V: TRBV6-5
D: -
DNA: TGTGCCAGCAGTTACTCGTTATCCATGAACACTGAAGCTTTCTTT
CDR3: CASSYSLSMNTEAFF

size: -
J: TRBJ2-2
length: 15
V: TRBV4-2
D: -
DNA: TGTGCCAGCAGCGAGCGGACAGAAAACACCGGGGAGCTGTTTTTT
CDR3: CASSERTENTGELFF

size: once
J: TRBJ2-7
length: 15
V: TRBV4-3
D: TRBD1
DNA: TGCGCCAGCAGCCAATCCGGGACAGGGGTCCACGAGCAGTACTTC
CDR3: CASSQSGTGVHEQYF

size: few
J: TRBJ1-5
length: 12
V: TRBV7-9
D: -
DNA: TGTGCCAGCAGCTTGGGGGGTATGCCCCAGCATTTT
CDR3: CASSLGGMPQHF

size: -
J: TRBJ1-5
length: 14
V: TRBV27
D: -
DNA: TGTGCCAGCAGTCGAACATCGGGCAATCAGCCCCAGCATTTT
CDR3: CASSRTSGNQPQHF

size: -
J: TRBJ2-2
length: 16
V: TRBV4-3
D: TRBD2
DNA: TGCGCCAGCAGCCAGACTGTAGCGGGAGGCCCCGGGGAGCTGTTTTTT
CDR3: CASSQTVAGGPGELFF

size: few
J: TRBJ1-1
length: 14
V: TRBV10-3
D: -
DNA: TGTGCCATTCTAGACAGGCTTCAGAACACTGAAGCTTTCTTT
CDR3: CAILDRLQNTEAFF

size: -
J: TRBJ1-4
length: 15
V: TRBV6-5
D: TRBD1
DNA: TGTGCCAGCAGTTATAGGGGACAGGGCCGCGAAAAACTGTTTTTT
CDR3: CASSYRGQGREKLFF

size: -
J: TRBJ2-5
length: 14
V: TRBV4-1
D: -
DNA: TGCGCCAGCAGCCAAGTCGGTGGGGTCGAGACCCAGTACTTC
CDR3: CASSQVGGVETQYF

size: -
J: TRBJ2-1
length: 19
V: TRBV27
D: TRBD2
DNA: TGTGCCAGCAGTTCCTTACTAGCGGGAAGCCCTAGCTCCTACAATGAGCAGTTCTTC
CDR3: CASSSLLAGSPSSYNEQFF

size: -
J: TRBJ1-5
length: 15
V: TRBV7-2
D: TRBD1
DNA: TGTGCCAGCAGCTGGGGGACAGTGGGCAATCAGCCCCAGCATTTT
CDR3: CASSWGTVGNQPQHF

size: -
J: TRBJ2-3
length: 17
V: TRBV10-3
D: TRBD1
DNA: TGTGCCATCAGTGAGTCGAATTTGGACAGGGCGAAAGATACGCAGTATTTT
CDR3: CAISESNLDRAKDTQYF

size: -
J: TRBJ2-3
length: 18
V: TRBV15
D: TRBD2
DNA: TGTGCCACCAGCAGAGAGATCCTCGGACTAGCGGGAACAGATACGCAGTATTTT
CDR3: CATSREILGLAGTDTQYF

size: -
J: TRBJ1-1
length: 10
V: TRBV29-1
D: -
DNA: TGCAGCGTTGAGGGCACTGAAGCTTTCTTT
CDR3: CSVEGTEAFF

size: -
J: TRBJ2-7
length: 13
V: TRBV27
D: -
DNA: TGTGCCAGCAGTTCTGGACCTAGAGGGGAGCAGTACTTC
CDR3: CASSSGPRGEQYF

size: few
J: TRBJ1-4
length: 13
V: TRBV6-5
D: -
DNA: TGTGCCAGCAGTCCCCGGGTTGATGAAAAACTGTTTTTT
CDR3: CASSPRVDEKLFF

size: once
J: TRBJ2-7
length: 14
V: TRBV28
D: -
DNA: TGTGCCAGCAGCCTCCCCCGGCCCTCCTACGAGCAGTACTTC
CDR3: CASSLPRPSYEQYF

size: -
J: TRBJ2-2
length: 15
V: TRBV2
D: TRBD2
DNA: TGTGCCAGCGGACCTCCCGGGGGGGGCACCGGGGAGCTGTTTTTT
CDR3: CASGPPGGGTGELFF

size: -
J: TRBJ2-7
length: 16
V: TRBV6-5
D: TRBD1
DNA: TGTGCCAGCAGTTACTCGACGAGACAGGGCTCCTACGAGCAGTACTTC
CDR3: CASSYSTRQGSYEQYF

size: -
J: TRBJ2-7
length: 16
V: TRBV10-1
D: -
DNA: TGCGCCAGCAGTGACCGGGAGGTCAGGGGGTTTTACGAGCAGTACTTC
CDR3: CASSDREVRGFYEQYF

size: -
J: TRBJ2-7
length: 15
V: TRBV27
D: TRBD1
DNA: TGTGCCAGCAGTTTATCGGGGACAGGGGACTACGAGCAGTACTTC
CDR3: CASSLSGTGDYEQYF

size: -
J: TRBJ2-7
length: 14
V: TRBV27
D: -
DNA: TGTGCCAGCAGTCTGGGTGCAGGGTCCCACGAGCAGTACTTC
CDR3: CASSLGAGSHEQYF

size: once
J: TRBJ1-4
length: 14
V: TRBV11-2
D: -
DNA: TGTGCCAGCAGCCCGATAGGCGGGGGAGAAAAACTGTTTTTT
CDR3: CASSPIGGGEKLFF

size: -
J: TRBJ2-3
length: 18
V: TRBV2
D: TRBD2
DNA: TGTGCCAGCAGTGACGATCCCCGGGGCGGGAGGGCGTCAGATACGCAGTATTTT
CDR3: CASSDDPRGGRASDTQYF

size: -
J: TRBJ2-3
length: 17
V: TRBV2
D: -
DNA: TGTGCCAGCAGTTCACCAGGGATCTTGGGCCTCACAGATACGCAGTATTTT
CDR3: CASSSPGILGLTDTQYF

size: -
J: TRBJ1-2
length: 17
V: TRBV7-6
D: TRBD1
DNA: TGTGCCAGCAGCCCAACTTACCGGACAGGGGGCTTAGGTGGCTACACCTTC
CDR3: CASSPTYRTGGLGGYTF

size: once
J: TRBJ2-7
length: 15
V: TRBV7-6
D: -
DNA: TGTGCCAGCAGCCCAACCTTGGGTCTTCCCTACGAGCAGTACTTC
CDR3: CASSPTLGLPYEQYF

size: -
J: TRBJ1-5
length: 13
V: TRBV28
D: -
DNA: TGTGCCAGCAGCCCCCAGGGCAATCAGCCCCAGCATTTT
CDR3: CASSPQGNQPQHF

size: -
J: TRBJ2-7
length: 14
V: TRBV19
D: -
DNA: TGTGCCAGTAGTCTCCGGGACGCCTACGGAGAGCAGTACTTC
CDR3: CASSLRDAYGEQYF

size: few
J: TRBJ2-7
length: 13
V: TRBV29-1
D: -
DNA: TGCAGCGTTGAAGGAACAACCAGCTACGAGCAGTACTTC
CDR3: CSVEGTTSYEQYF

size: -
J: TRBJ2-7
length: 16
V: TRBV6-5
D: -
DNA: TGTGCCAGCAGTTACTCTGCACAGGAGATTGTCTACGAGCAGTACTTC
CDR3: CASSYSAQEIVYEQYF

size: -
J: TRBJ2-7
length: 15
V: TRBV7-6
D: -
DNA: TGTGCCAGCAGCTTATCTTCCGGGTTGATCTACGAGCAGTACTTC
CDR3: CASSLSSGLIYEQYF

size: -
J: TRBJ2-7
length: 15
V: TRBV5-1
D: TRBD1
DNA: TGCGCCAGCAGCTTTTCGTTCGACAGGGCCTACGAGCAGTACTTC
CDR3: CASSFSFDRAYEQYF